This T cell receptor beta chain was identified in a study of shared clonotypes between healthy human individuals. Study-level points and caveats: Naive subsets usually exceeded memory subsets in estimated richness.

Profiling relied on immunoSEQ multiplex PCR, and the TCRdb table lists in-frame clones only, not all of them. Altogether approximately 1.9 million clones are present, around 93% being singletons, with the ten largest covering under 2%. The CDR3 sequence is 12 residues long. Trimming left V 2 bases short and J 6 bases short, with 6 bases between. The V gene's germline CDR1 is MDHEN and CDR2 SYDVKM. In the case of this clone: Antigen specificity is unknown. Other DNA variants within this sample encode the same CDR3.

Naive CD8 populations comprised CD45RO-negative cells positively selected for CCR7, excluding terminally differentiated effector memory CD45RA+ cells. Specimen: naive CD8+ T cells from PBMCs. The source of this sequence is a young man in good health. Some clones in this sample may be carry-over from other donors' samples. The chain carries TRBV28 and TRBJ2-3; D uncertain. In nucleotides, the CDR3 is TGTGCCAGCAGTTTAGAGAGTGATACGCAGTATTTT. As protein: CASSLESDTQYF.